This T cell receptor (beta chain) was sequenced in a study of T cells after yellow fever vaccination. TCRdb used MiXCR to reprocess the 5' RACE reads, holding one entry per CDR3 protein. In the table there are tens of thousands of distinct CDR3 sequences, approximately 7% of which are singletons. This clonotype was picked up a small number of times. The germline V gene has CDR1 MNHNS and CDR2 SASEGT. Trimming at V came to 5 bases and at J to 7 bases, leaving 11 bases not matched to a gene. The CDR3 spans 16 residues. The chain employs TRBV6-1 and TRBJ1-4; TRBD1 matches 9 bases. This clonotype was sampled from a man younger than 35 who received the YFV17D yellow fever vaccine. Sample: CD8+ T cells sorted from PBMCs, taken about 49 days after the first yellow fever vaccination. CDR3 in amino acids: CASSPRTGASSEKLFF. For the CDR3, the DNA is TGTGCCAGCAGTCCCCGGACAGGGGCCTCTAGTGAAAAACTGTTTTTT.